The sequence of this T cell receptor beta chain was determined in a study of identical twins. Overall study findings and caveats: Conclusions leaned on cross-sectional statistical analysis and did not track the same donors over time. Whereas memory repertoires showed no such difference, abundant cord blood beta clonotypes carried fewer insertions.

The J segment lost 4 bases and the V segment lost 2 bases, leaving 4 bases of the junction unmatched. There are 15 residues in the CDR3. CDR1 is MNHEY, CDR2 SVGAGI, per germline. Unique molecular identifiers were present on the cDNA, which also gained a universal primer site by template switching. MiXCR, run by TCRdb on the 5' RACE reads, gives a single entry per CDR3 protein. Altogether a few hundred thousand distinct CDR3 sequences are present, under 9% being singletons, with the ten largest covering less than 2.5%. All donors were healthy Caucasians. As to this clonotype: Its matching antigen is unknown.

The same sample was also used in a study of yellow fever vaccine responses in identical twins.

The V gene is TRBV6-5, the J gene TRBJ1-2, with 10 bases matching TRBD1. The receptor's source is a woman aged 18-29 years in good health. Source material: memory (CD45RO+) T cells sorted from blood. The CDR3 bases are TGTGCCAGCAGTTACCGGGACAGGGGCGCCTATGGCTACACCTTC. It codes for CASSYRDRGAYGYTF.